This paragraph reports one T cell receptor (beta chain). Its antigen is unidentified. Looked up from germline, CDR1 is SGHDT and CDR2 is YYEEEE. After removal of 4 bases from V and 2 bases from J, the junction contained 3 bases not matched to a gene. This CDR3 has 13 residues. The sample originates from a study of tumor-infiltrating lymphocytes in localized non-small cell lung cancer. Across the whole study: From each patient, both tumor and uninvolved lung, non-adjacent to tumor, were sampled. Study observations and caveats: Technical variation could not be separated from intratumor heterogeneity here.

Using immunoSEQ multiplex PCR, the repertoire was profiled, and TCRdb retains in-frame clones only, with some absent. The sample holds 25,000 or so clones; 73% are singletons and the top ten take less than 7.5%. The material sequenced was lung tumor tissue. The TCR was taken from a human donor with non-small cell lung cancer. This chain links TRBV5-6 with TRBJ2-7; 7 bases agree with TRBD2. The CDR3 spells CASSRSGTYEQYF. The DNA for the CDR3 is TGTGCCAGCAGCCGAAGCGGGACCTACGAGCAGTACTTC.